The sequence of this T cell receptor beta chain was determined in a study of shared clonotypes between healthy human individuals. Profiling relied on immunoSEQ multiplex PCR, and the TCRdb table lists in-frame clones only, not all of them. The profile shows 2 million to 2.5 million clones, about 95% of them singletons. Study-level findings and limits: When compared with the clonotypes that were shared by all four sorted-subset donors, the non-shared clonotypes turned out to have lower generation probabilities. In several donors, about 5% of naive CD4 clonotypes appeared in common.

On this clone: The target antigen is unknown.

The CDR3 is made up of 15 amino acids. CDR1 and CDR2 (germline): MNHEY, SMNVEV (reference sequence). Trimming removed 5 bases from V and 0 bases from J, with 14 bases in between. Naive CD8 cells comprised CD45RO-negative, CCR7-positively selected cells, excluding terminally differentiated effector memory CD45RA+ cells. Free of recent acute infections or vaccinations, the donors were healthy HIV-negative adults. Within Nashville, Tennessee resided all donors, each a Caucasian adult. The sequence derives from a man aged 18-30 years in good health. The sequenced material came from naive CD8+ T cells sorted from blood. The chain uses TRBV27 and TRBJ2-7; the D gene is possibly TRBD1 (5 bases). The CDR3 DNA follows: TGTGCCAGCAGTCCACTTGGACAAGGCTCCTACGAGCAGTACTTC. Translating it yields CASSPLGQGSYEQYF.